These 26 T cell receptor beta chains originate from one sample sequenced in a study of cytomegalovirus exposure and HLA in healthy donors. The PCR had 60 Vbeta and 13 Jbeta primers. The table came from immunoSEQ multiplex PCR; TCRdb's copy has only in-frame clones and leaves some out. Of about 300,000 clones in the sample, 86% were seen once. Specimen: PBMCs. These receptors all come from a man in his forties in good health and CMV-seropositive.

The chain links TRBV7-3 to TRBJ2-2, with TRBD2 identical over 10 bases. V trimming: 5 bases; J trimming: 4 bases; junction bases outside the gene matches: 7. This CDR3 contains 16 residues. The germline CDR1 and CDR2 sequences are SGHTA and FQGTGA. The CDR3 nucleotides are TGTGCCAGCAGCACCACTAGCGGGATACCCACCGGGGAGCTGTTTTTT. Translating it yields CASSTTSGIPTGELFF.

The chain couples TRBV2 to TRBJ1-5; possibly TRBD1 for D (5 bases). Trimming took 4 bases from V and 7 from J, leaving 14 bases between them. The CDR3 is made up of 14 amino acids. CDR1 SNHLY and CDR2 FYNNEI come from the germline V gene. CDR3 nucleotide sequence: TGTGCCAGCAGTGCTGCGGGGGAGGGGCAGCCCCAGCATTTT. Translating it yields CASSAAGEGQPQHF.

The table lists this clone with a few counts. This chain links TRBV5-1 with TRBJ1-1; the D gene is possibly TRBD1 (5 bases). Germline-derived CDR1 and CDR2 are SGHRS and YFSETQ. V lost 3 bases to trimming and J lost 4 bases, with 13 bases between them. CDR3 length equals 14 residues. The CDR3 spells CASSSQGLRTEAFF. CDR3 DNA: TGCGCCAGCAGCTCCCAGGGTCTTCGCACTGAAGCTTTCTTT.

The J gene is TRBJ2-1, the V gene TRBV11-3, with 8 bases aligning to TRBD2. With 0 bases clipped from V and 6 bases from J, the junction kept 4 bases outside the gene matches. The V gene's germline CDR1 is SGHNT and CDR2 YENEEA. The CDR3 consists of 15 residues. CDR3 nucleotide sequence: TGTGCCAGCAGCTTAGAGAGCGGGAGCGGCAATGAGCAGTTCTTC. It translates to CASSLESGSGNEQFF.

The chain links TRBV5-4 to TRBJ2-7, with 10 bases matching TRBD1. Germline CDR1 reads SGHNT; CDR2 reads YYREEE (reference sequence). The V and J ends lost 3 bases and 0 bases, in that order; junction bases with no gene match: 9. The CDR3 extends over 17 amino acids. The CDR3 is CASSSKLGQGGSYEQYF. The DNA for the CDR3 is TGTGCCAGCAGCTCTAAGCTCGGACAGGGGGGCTCCTACGAGCAGTACTTC.

The chain recombines TRBV5-1 with TRBJ1-1; D uncertain. Deletions cut 0 bases from V and 2 bases from J, with 11 bases between. CDR3 length: 15 amino acids. Germline values: CDR1 SGHRS, CDR2 YFSETQ. The CDR3 reads CASSLVAGLNTEAFF. The CDR3 coding sequence is TGCGCCAGCAGCTTGGTCGCAGGTCTAAACACTGAAGCTTTCTTT.

This chain connects TRBV28 to TRBJ1-5; 8 nucleotides line up with TRBD1. After removal of 5 bases from V and 0 bases from J, the junction contained 6 bases not matched to a gene. The CDR3 runs 16 residues. Germline V CDR1 and CDR2: MDHEN, SYDVKM. The CDR3 loop reads CASSPRTGHSNQPQHF. The CDR3 nucleotides are TGTGCCAGCAGTCCCAGGACAGGGCATAGCAATCAGCCCCAGCATTTT.

This sequence joins TRBV10-2 and TRBJ2-7; 7 bases fit TRBD1. The CDR3 loop spans 13 amino acids. V lost 5 bases, J lost 3 bases, and 4 bases stayed unmatched. Germline V gene sequence: CDR1 WSHSY, CDR2 SAAADI. The CDR3 DNA reads as TGCGCCAGCAGTTTGCAGGGGGACTACGAGCAGTACTTC. It codes for CASSLQGDYEQYF.

CDR3 sequence (DNA): TGTGCCAGCAGCCAAGCAGCCTGGAGGAACACCATATATTTT. It codes for CASSQAAWRNTIYF. V and J are TRBV14 and TRBJ1-3, with D hard to call. V was trimmed by 1 base and J by 7 bases, leaving 11 bases between them. The CDR3 totals 14 residues. CDR1 is SGHDN and CDR2 is FVKESK in the germline V gene. Combining the CDR3 with reference TRBV14 and TRBJ1-3 gives the whole variable domain EAGVTQFPSHSVIEKGQTVTLRCDPISGHDNLYWYRRVMGKEIKFLLHFVKESKQDESGMPNNRFLAERTGGTYSTLKVQPAELEDSGVYFCASSQAAWRNTIYFGEGSWLTVV.

This chain links TRBV7-3 with TRBJ1-2, with 10 nucleotides matching TRBD1. V lost 5 bases and J lost 8; bases outside the gene matches: 11. Looked up from germline, CDR1 is SGHTA and CDR2 is FQGTGA. The CDR3 has 15 amino acids. The CDR3: CASSPSGTGVYGYTF. The CDR3 DNA reads as TGTGCCAGCAGCCCCTCTGGGACAGGGGTTTACGGCTACACCTTC.

This clone was counted between two and nine times. The chain is built from TRBV6-6 and TRBJ1-5, with no clear D. Trimming removed 8 bases at V and 10 bases at J, with 21 bases between. This CDR3 is 14 amino acids long. In germline, CDR1 is MNHNY, CDR2 SVGAGI (reference sequence). In DNA, the CDR3 is TGTGCCAGCTCTCCAGGCGCCTTCTCATATCCCCAGCATTTT. Its protein is CASSPGAFSYPQHF.

The chain links TRBV5-1 to TRBJ1-4; 7 bases line up with TRBD1. Germline loops: CDR1 SGHRS, CDR2 YFSETQ. CDR3 length equals 18 residues. V trimming: 0 bases; J trimming: 7 bases; junction bases outside the gene matches: 15. CDR3 loop: CASSLASAGGHGGEKLFF. CDR3 nucleotides: TGCGCCAGCAGCTTGGCCTCGGCAGGGGGGCATGGAGGTGAAAAACTGTTTTTT.

This chain links TRBV27 with TRBJ2-5, with 8 bases aligning to TRBD1. The CDR3 length is 13 residues. Germline assignment: CDR1 MNHEY and CDR2 SMNVEV (reference sequence). V lost 6 bases and J lost 2; bases outside the gene matches: 2. In nucleotides, the CDR3 is TGTGCCAGCAGGACAGGGGTACAAGAGACCCAGTACTTC. Its translation is CASRTGVQETQYF.

V usage is TRBV4-3 and J usage is TRBJ1-1, with D tentatively TRBD1 (6 bases). The CDR3 extends over 15 amino acids. The ends were cut back, 0 bases at V and 6 bases at J, with 14 bases in the middle. CDR1 LGHNA and CDR2 YSLEER come from the germline V gene. The CDR3 sequence is CASSQDRGSWAEAFF. The CDR3 DNA sequence: TGCGCCAGCAGCCAAGACAGGGGAAGTTGGGCTGAAGCTTTCTTT.

The chain carries TRBV7-3 and TRBJ2-1; 13 positions agree with TRBD2. V dropped 1 base and J dropped 7; count of bases not matched to a gene: 4. The CDR3 runs 16 residues. CDR1 SGHTA and CDR2 FQGTGA come from the germline V gene. CDR3: CASSLMTSGRWNEQFF. CDR3 in DNA: TGTGCCAGCAGCTTAATGACTAGCGGGAGGTGGAATGAGCAGTTCTTC. Variable domain in full (rest from reference TRBV7-3 and TRBJ2-1): GAGVSQTPSNKVTEKGKYVELRCDPISGHTALYWYRQSLGQGPEFLIYFQGTGAADDSGLPNDRFFAVRPEGSVSTLKIQRTERGDSAVYLCASSLMTSGRWNEQFFGPGTRLTVL.

This clone was seen a handful of times. The chain is built from TRBV6-1 and TRBJ1-1, with 7 bases that match TRBD1. V gave up 5 bases and J gave up 4 bases; unmatched junction bases: 10. The germline gives CDR1 MNHNS, CDR2 SASEGT. The CDR3 spans 15 residues. CDR3 nucleotide sequence: TGTGCCAGCAGTCCCTCCAGGGGGTCGAGCACTGAAGCTTTCTTT. Encoded protein: CASSPSRGSSTEAFF.

A few counts support this clone. The J gene is TRBJ1-1, the V gene TRBV7-9; the D gene is possibly TRBD1 (6 bases). The CDR3 covers 12 residues. Trimming removed 6 bases at V and 4 bases at J, with 9 bases between. Germline values: CDR1 SEHNR, CDR2 FQNEAQ (reference sequence). CDR3 residues: CASSVGGTEAFF. In DNA, the CDR3 is TGTGCCAGCAGTGTAGGGGGCACTGAAGCTTTCTTT.

The chain combines TRBV5-1 with TRBJ2-7; TRBD2 aligns across 13 bases. CDR1 SGHRS and CDR2 YFSETQ come from the germline V gene. V gave up 0 bases and J gave up 2 bases; unmatched junction bases: 2. This CDR3 region has 16 residues. The CDR3 spells CASSLEGLAGTYEQYF. The CDR3, as DNA: TGCGCCAGCAGCTTGGAGGGACTAGCGGGAACCTACGAGCAGTACTTC. Full variable domain (missing parts from reference TRBV5-1 and TRBJ2-7): KAGVTQTPRYLIKTRGQQVTLSCSPISGHRSVSWYQQTPGQGLQFLFEYFSETQRNKGNFPGRFSGRQFSNSRSEMNVSTLELGDSALYLCASSLEGLAGTYEQYFGPGTRLTVT.

This sequence joins TRBV4-3 and TRBJ1-5; D uncertain. V lost 1 base, J lost 7 bases, and 8 bases lay in between. Germline-derived CDR1 and CDR2 are LGHNA and YSLEER. The CDR3 has 13 residues. The CDR3 bases are TGCGCCAGCAGCCAAGTAGTATTCCAGCCCCAGCATTTT. Its protein product is CASSQVVFQPQHF.

The chain is built from TRBV21-1 and TRBJ1-4; TRBD1, the table's D call, was not compared with the DNA. TRBV21-1 is an annotated pseudogene. The CDR3 is 18 residues long. The CDR3 DNA sequence: TGTGCCAGCAGCAAAAAAAGGGGGACGGATTCAACTAATGAAAAACTGTTTTTT. Its protein is CASSKKRGTDSTNEKLFF.

The count of this clone is one. The V gene is TRBV25-1, the J gene TRBJ2-1, with TRBD2 identical over 8 bases. Trimming at V came to 6 bases and at J to 5 bases, leaving 3 bases not matched to a gene. CDR1 and CDR2 from the germline V gene are MGHDK and SYGVNS. This CDR3 spans 13 amino acids. The CDR3 DNA reads as TGTGCCAGCAGGGCAGCGGGAGACAATGAGCAGTTCTTC. This translates into CASRAAGDNEQFF.

The chain carries TRBV7-9 and TRBJ2-3; possibly TRBD2 for D (5 bases). The germline gives CDR1 SEHNR, CDR2 FQNEAQ (reference sequence). V was trimmed by 1 base and J by 8 bases, leaving 13 bases between them. CDR3 length equals 14 residues. The CDR3 nucleotides read TGTGCCAGCAGCTTAGTGGCTAGCCAGGTTACGCAGTATTTT. This sequence encodes CASSLVASQVTQYF.

This clone has a single count. This chain joins TRBV6-1 and TRBJ2-1, with 11 bases matching TRBD2. J was trimmed by 4 bases and V by 6 bases; bases with no gene match: 2. Germline V gene data show CDR1 as MNHNS and CDR2 as SASEGT. The CDR3 runs 14 residues. The CDR3 region has the DNA TGTGCCAGCAGACTAGCGGGAGTATACAATGAGCAGTTCTTC. Protein sequence: CASRLAGVYNEQFF.

The rearrangement joins TRBV19 to TRBJ2-6; 8 bases align to TRBD1. CDR1 and CDR2 (germline): LNHDA, SQIVND (reference sequence). The CDR3 extends over 16 amino acids. V trimming: 7 bases; J trimming: 0 bases; junction bases outside the gene matches: 5. CDR3 bases: TGTGCCAGTAAGGGGACAGGAGCCTCTGGGGCCAACGTCCTGACTTTC. Amino acid sequence: CASKGTGASGANVLTF.

The chain couples TRBV7-9 to TRBJ1-5; D remains unclear. The CDR3 runs 12 residues. The germline V gene encodes CDR1 SEHNR and CDR2 FQNEAQ (reference sequence). Deletions cut 6 bases from V and 6 bases from J, with 9 bases between. CDR3 region: CASRREGQPQHF. The CDR3 DNA is TGTGCCAGCAGGAGGGAGGGTCAGCCCCAGCATTTT.

The chain is built from TRBV7-2 and TRBJ2-4; 8 nucleotides align to TRBD2. This CDR3 has 14 residues. The trim removed 4 bases at V and 9 bases at J, leaving 8 bases unmatched. The V gene's germline CDR1 is SGHTA and CDR2 FQGNSA. The CDR3 spells CASSSSGGLGIQYF. The CDR3 coding sequence is TGTGCCAGCAGCTCCTCGGGGGGGCTGGGCATTCAGTACTTC.